This entry lists 15 T cell receptor beta chains sequenced from one sample in a study of Ad26.COV2.S vaccination and SARS-CoV-2 variants. The repertoire was sequenced with immunoSEQ multiplex PCR; TCRdb's copy has only in-frame clones and lacks some. The table lists about 440,000 clones, roughly 91% of them singletons. Treatment of the sample: approximately 18 received Ad26.COV2.S at low or high dose, single or two shots; about 5 received placebo; per-sample allocation not given. Each sample was drawn 63 days after the first injection (of vaccine or placebo). This specimen was peripheral blood, taken in a trial of Ad26.COV2.S vaccine versus placebo. All receptors come from a person aged 18-60 years who received the Ad26.COV2.S COVID-19 vaccine or a placebo.

The gene calls are TRBV5-1 and TRBJ2-1; the match to TRBD2 covers 16 bases. Losses at the gene ends were 4 bases for V and 9 bases for J; bases not matched to a gene: 10. Germline assignment: CDR1 SGHRS and CDR2 YFSETQ. The CDR3 is made up of 17 amino acids. The DNA of the CDR3 is TGCGCCAGCAGCCGCGGGACTAGCGGGAGGGCCATCTTTGAGCAGTTCTTC. Amino acid sequence: CASSRGTSGRAIFEQFF.

V usage is TRBV4-1 and J usage is TRBJ2-7; D may be TRBD1 (7 bases). The CDR3 loop spans 15 amino acids. The germline V gene has CDR1 MGHRA and CDR2 YSYEKL. V shed 1 base and J shed 2 bases, with 12 bases lying between them. The CDR3 DNA reads TGCGCCAGCAGCCAAGGTCAGGGGGGTCCCTACGAGCAGTACTTC. Amino acids: CASSQGQGGPYEQYF.

The J gene is TRBJ2-3, the V gene TRBV20-1; D perhaps matches TRBD2 (6 bases). This CDR3 region has 14 residues. Germline V gene lookup returns CDR1 DFQATT and CDR2 SNEGSKA (reference sequence). V shed 3 bases and J shed 2 bases, with 12 bases lying between them. This CDR3 reads CSASASEVTDTQYF. In DNA, the CDR3 is TGCAGTGCTAGTGCTAGCGAGGTCACAGATACGCAGTATTTT.

This clone was recorded only once. This chain connects TRBV13 to TRBJ2-1; TRBD2 matches 10 bases. The CDR3 extends over 16 amino acids. Germline-derived CDR1 and CDR2 are PRHDT and FYEKMQ (reference sequence). V dropped 5 bases and J dropped 9; count of bases not matched to a gene: 13. The CDR3 sequence: CASSPRGLAGEVEQFF. The DNA of the CDR3 is TGTGCCAGCAGCCCCCGGGGGCTAGCGGGAGAGGTTGAGCAGTTCTTC.

V gene TRBV5-4 combines with J gene TRBJ1-1; unclear D gene. The ends were cut back, 3 bases at V and 3 bases at J, with 15 bases in the middle. CDR1 is SGHNT, CDR2 YYREEE, per germline (reference sequence). The CDR3 runs to 15 residues. In DNA form, the CDR3 reads TGTGCCAGCAGCTCCCGACAAAATCCGGACACTGAAGCTTTCTTT. This sequence encodes CASSSRQNPDTEAFF. The full variable domain, with the rest looked up from reference TRBV5-4 and TRBJ1-1, is ETGVTQSPTHLIKTRGQQVTLRCSSQSGHNTVSWYQQALGQGPQFIFQYYREEENGRGNFPPRFSGLQFPNYSSELNVNALELDDSALYLCASSSRQNPDTEAFFGQGTRLTVV.

This chain links TRBV12-3 or TRBV12-4 with TRBJ2-7; the D is unclear. The V gene lost 4 bases and the J gene lost 7 bases, with 8 bases spanning the gap. The CDR3 extends over 11 amino acids. CDR3 sequence (DNA): TGTGCCAGCAGTTCACCCTGGGAGCAGTACTTC. Translating it yields CASSSPWEQYF.

This rearrangement joins TRBV28 to TRBJ2-3; TRBD2 aligns across 8 bases. This CDR3 comprises 14 residues. The germline gives CDR1 MDHEN, CDR2 SYDVKM. Germline trimming cut 3 bases from V and 5 bases from J; bases unmatched to any gene: 4. The CDR3 region has the DNA TGTGCCAGCAGTTTGACTAGCGTGGGAGATACGCAGTATTTT. Protein sequence: CASSLTSVGDTQYF.

This sequence joins TRBV19 and TRBJ2-1; TRBD2 aligns across 9 bases. Losses at the gene ends were 6 bases for V and 1 base for J; bases not matched to a gene: 13. Germline CDR1 reads LNHDA; CDR2 reads SQIVND (reference sequence). CDR3 size: 18 residues. The CDR3 loop is CASRGSGRIVNSYNEQFF. The CDR3 DNA sequence: TGTGCCAGTAGGGGAAGCGGGAGGATTGTTAATTCCTACAATGAGCAGTTCTTC.

V and J are TRBV15 and TRBJ2-7; 14 bases agree with TRBD2. Germline-derived CDR1 and CDR2 are LNHNV and YYDKDF (reference sequence). The CDR3 extends over 18 amino acids. With V trimmed by 0 bases and J by 7 bases, 11 bases remained unmatched. CDR3 sequence: CATSRDRETSGRALEQYF. The DNA of the CDR3 is TGTGCCACCAGCAGAGATCGGGAGACTAGCGGGAGGGCGTTGGAGCAGTACTTC.

The chain is built from TRBV18 and TRBJ2-7, with D perhaps matching TRBD1 (6 bases). The CDR3 contains 13 residues. Trimming removed 3 bases from V and 2 bases from J, with 8 bases in between. The germline V gene has CDR1 KGHSH and CDR2 LQKENI. For the CDR3, the DNA is TGTGCCAGCTCACCGGACAGAACCTACGAGCAGTACTTC. Translated, it gives CASSPDRTYEQYF.

The chain uses TRBV10-3 and TRBJ2-1, with 8 bases aligning to TRBD2. V trimming: 5 bases; J trimming: 5 bases; junction bases outside the gene matches: 11. The CDR3 is 16 residues long. Germline V CDR1 and CDR2: ENHRY, SYGVKD. This chain's CDR3 is CAISPAGGLQNNEQFF. CDR3 DNA sequence: TGTGCCATCAGTCCGGCGGGGGGACTACAAAACAATGAGCAGTTCTTC.

This sequence joins TRBV5-5 and TRBJ2-1; a weak D match, TRBD2 (6 bases). CDR3 length: 16 amino acids. Looked up from germline, CDR1 is SGHKS and CDR2 is YYEKEE (reference sequence). V shed 4 bases and J shed 0 bases, with 14 bases lying between them. In nucleotides, the CDR3 is TGTGCCAGCAGCCTCGTCGCGGGAATCTCCTACAATGAGCAGTTCTTC. Its translation: CASSLVAGISYNEQFF.

In the case of this clone: One end of the junction does not line up with germline, which may come from a read error. The chain couples TRBV4-3 to TRBJ1-2; the D is unclear. Germline values: CDR1 LGHNA, CDR2 YSLEER. The CDR3 length is 12 residues. The chain's CDR3 is CTSRPGVYGYTF. In DNA form, the CDR3 reads TGCACCAGCAGGCCGGGAGTTTATGGCTACACCTTC.

The V gene is TRBV12-3 or TRBV12-4, the J gene TRBJ1-1, with D perhaps matching TRBD1 (5 bases). V was clipped by 8 bases and J by 3 bases, with 10 bases between them. The CDR3 covers 12 residues. The CDR3 loop reads CASQGDDTEAFF. The CDR3 bases are TGTGCCAGCCAGGGTGATGACACTGAAGCTTTCTTT.

V and J are TRBV15 and TRBJ2-7; 9 positions match TRBD1. Germline V gene lookup returns CDR1 LNHNV and CDR2 YYDKDF (reference sequence). V lost 5 bases, J lost 3 bases, and 5 bases stayed unmatched. The length of the CDR3 is 14 residues. The CDR3 DNA reads as TGTGCCACCAGCGAAGACAGGGGGGGCTACGAGCAGTACTTC. Its protein is CATSEDRGGYEQYF.